This T cell receptor beta chain stems from a study of cytomegalovirus exposure and HLA in healthy donors. The V end was cut by 9 bases, the J end by 7 bases, with 10 bases between. The germline V gene has CDR1 SNHLY and CDR2 FYNNEI. The CDR3 sequence is 11 residues long. Study-level results: The classifier reportedly diagnosed cytomegalovirus status with high specificity and sensitivity. Most of the TCR beta V segments (in an earlier analysis) were productive either about 87% or about 30% of the time. Specificity for CMV antigens was confirmed in vitro for a few of the CMV-associated chains. Later analysis identified a missense DCLRE1C variant that was linked to TCR beta V- and J-gene trimming.

As regards this clone: Its antigen is undetermined.

The PCR employed 60 Vbeta primers together with 13 Jbeta primers. Profiled with immunoSEQ multiplex PCR; TCRdb holds only in-frame clones, not every one. The sample holds about 83,000 clones, 70% to 75% seen once. Specimen: PBMCs. This chain uses TRBV2 with TRBJ2-1; D may be TRBD1 (6 bases). This TCR was sampled from a man aged 60 to 69 in good health and CMV-seronegative. In DNA form, the CDR3 reads TGTGCCAGAGGGACACAGAATGAGCAGTTCTTC. It translates to CARGTQNEQFF.